The clone carrying this TCR beta chain has at least ten counts. Its antigen is as yet unknown. The TCR beta profiling, which covered VDJ combination and CDR3 sequence, was carried out using genomic DNA as the template. TCRdb redid the calling of the reads with MiXCR, one entry per CDR3 protein. The data hold some 120,000 distinct CDR3 sequences, with 48% observed a single time. This sample was taken from a study of CD8+CD57+ T cells in acquired aplastic anemia. Study-wide context: When averaged, DNA from sorted CD4+ and CD8+ cells came to around 3.1 ug. An average of about 9.8 million reads for CD4+ cells was obtained from healthy donors. Notes on the study in general: Significant differences in CD8+ Simpson's diversity were not observed between patients and controls.

The TCR comes from a human donor in good health, serving as a control. The sample was sorted CD4+, CD8+, or CD8+CD57+ T cells (not recorded which) from PBMCs.

CDR3 in amino acids: CASSSETSGANTGELFF. The DNA of the CDR3 is TGTGCCAGCAGCTCTGAGACTAGCGGGGCGAACACCGGGGAGCTGTTTTTT. The rearrangement links TRBV7-7 to TRBJ2-2, with 11 bases aligning to TRBD2. V shed 4 bases, J shed 0 bases, and the junction held 4 bases outside the gene matches. This CDR3 is 17 amino acids long. Germline V gene data show CDR1 as SSHAT and CDR2 as FNYEAQ (reference sequence).